The 20 T cell receptor beta chains listed next were all sequenced from one sample in a study of beta chain features in type 1 diabetes. Expressed TCRB transcripts got sequenced, as all isolated RNA was reverse transcribed. Profiling relied on immunoSEQ multiplex PCR, and the TCRdb table lists in-frame clones only, not all of them. Altogether roughly 150,000 clones are present, roughly 10% being singletons, with the ten largest covering around 2.1%. Specimen: central memory CD4+ T cells from blood. The source of these receptors is a man aged 18 to 35 in good health.

This clone was observed a handful of times. A much larger clonotype is one base distant, so this may be a read error. In nucleotides, the CDR3 is TGTGCCAGCAGCTGGGCTAGCGGGGTGAGCGCAGATACGCAGTATTTT. Translated: CASSWASGVSADTQYF. The chain carries TRBV5-6 and TRBJ2-3; 9 nucleotides line up with TRBD2. Germline CDR1 is SGHDT and CDR2 is YYEEEE. The CDR3 length is 16 residues. The ends lost 3 bases at V and 4 bases at J; junction bases unmatched: 9.

Note on this clone: This may be a read error, as it is one base from a much larger clone. V is TRBV28 and J is TRBJ2-7; TRBD1 aligns across 7 bases. V was clipped by 6 bases and J by 3 bases; unmatched bases: 2. Germline lookup yields CDR1 MDHEN and CDR2 SYDVKM. The CDR3 has 12 amino acids. The CDR3 DNA follows: TGTGCCAGCAGCTCAGGGGGCTACGAGCAGTACTTC. This sequence encodes CASSSGGYEQYF.

The rearrangement links TRBV28 to TRBJ2-1; D call uncertain. V lost 3 bases to trimming and J lost 12 bases, with 12 bases between them. CDR3 length equals 12 residues. Germline loops: CDR1 MDHEN, CDR2 SYDVKM. CDR3 bases: TGTGCCAGCAGTTTGCCCCTTTTAGGGCAGTTCTTC. Translating gives CASSLPLLGQFF.

This clone was seen more than once but under ten times. The chain links TRBV30 to TRBJ1-1; 7 bases fit TRBD1. CDR3 size: 15 residues. The V and J ends lost 0 bases and 0 bases, in that order; junction bases with no gene match: 4. The V gene's germline CDR1 is GTSNPN and CDR2 SVGIG (reference sequence). CDR3 region: CAWSVSQGVNTEAFF. The CDR3 coding sequence is TGTGCCTGGAGTGTATCCCAGGGGGTGAACACTGAAGCTTTCTTT.

This clone appeared a few times. The rearrangement joins TRBV7-2 to TRBJ1-2; possibly TRBD1 for D (6 bases). Germline lookup yields CDR1 SGHTA and CDR2 FQGNSA. V was pared by 4 bases and J by 1 base, with 10 bases between. CDR3 length equals 14 residues. The CDR3 DNA reads as TGTGCCAGCAGCTCCGGACAGAGTAACTATGGCTACACCTTC. Protein: CASSSGQSNYGYTF.

About this clone itself: The junction shows a germline mismatch at one end, possibly a read error. The chain employs TRBV5-1 and TRBJ2-4; D might be TRBD1 (5 bases). The CDR3 contains 14 residues. Germline lookup yields CDR1 SGHRS and CDR2 YFSETQ. Here the CDR3 reads CASSLGRAKNIQYF. CDR3 DNA sequence: TGTGCCAGCAGCTTGGGGCGAGCCAAAAACATTCAGTACTTC.

This clone was observed a few times. The rearrangement uses TRBV5-4 and TRBJ2-7; TRBD2 is a possible D gene (8 bases). The CDR3 extends over 14 amino acids. Trimming removed 3 bases from V and 3 bases from J, with 13 bases in between. CDR1 is SGHNT and CDR2 is YYREEE in the germline V gene (reference sequence). The CDR3: CASSYRGLGYEQYF. Written as DNA, the CDR3 is TGTGCCAGCAGCTACAGGGGACTAGGCTACGAGCAGTACTTC.

The chain uses TRBV9 and TRBJ2-7, with D unresolved. This CDR3 region has 15 residues. Trimming took 2 bases from V and 3 from J, leaving 15 bases between them. Germline-derived CDR1 and CDR2 are SGDLS and YYNGEE. This chain's CDR3 is CASSVGGTSHYEQYF. The DNA for the CDR3 is TGTGCCAGCAGCGTGGGCGGAACGTCCCACTACGAGCAGTACTTC.

The sample holds a few counts of this clone. This chain connects TRBV5-1 to TRBJ2-5, with TRBD1 matching 7 bases. Germline-derived CDR1 and CDR2 are SGHRS and YFSETQ. The V segment lost 2 bases and the J segment 4 bases; nucleotides outside the gene matches: 2. This CDR3 comprises 13 residues. The CDR3 DNA reads as TGCGCCAGCAGCTTCCGGGACAGAGAGACCCAGTACTTC. Protein product: CASSFRDRETQYF.

This clone was observed many times. This rearrangement joins TRBV12-5 to TRBJ2-3, with 13 positions matching TRBD2. CDR1 is LGHNT and CDR2 is FRNRAP in the germline V gene. V shed 6 bases and J 4 bases; nucleotides not matched to a gene: 7. The CDR3 spans 16 residues. As DNA, the CDR3 is TGTGCTAGTGGCTCCGGACTAGCGGGAGCCCCAGATACGCAGTATTTT. This gives the protein CASGSGLAGAPDTQYF.

The CDR3 sequence is CASSFADTEAFF. The DNA of the CDR3 is TGCGCCAGCAGCTTTGCGGACACTGAAGCTTTCTTT. The chain employs TRBV5-1 and TRBJ1-1, with unresolved D. Germline loops: CDR1 SGHRS, CDR2 YFSETQ. This CDR3 has 12 amino acids. The V and J ends lost 2 bases and 3 bases respectively, with 5 bases between them.

The V call is TRBV28, the J call TRBJ2-3; 9 bases fit TRBD1. The CDR3 sequence is 15 residues long. The trim removed 2 bases at V and 7 bases at J, leaving 7 bases unmatched. Per the germline V gene, CDR1 is MDHEN and CDR2 is SYDVKM. The CDR3 loop reads CASSLVGTGYNTQYF. Written as DNA, the CDR3 is TGTGCCAGCAGTTTAGTCGGGACAGGGTACAATACGCAGTATTTT.

The chain employs TRBV6-5 and TRBJ1-2; D is unresolved. The CDR3 extends over 12 amino acids. From germline, CDR1 is MNHEY and CDR2 SVGAGI. The CDR3 DNA reads as TGTGACGAGATAAGGACGGGCTATGGCTACACCTTC. It specifies CDEIRTGYGYTF.

This clone occurred a few times. V gene TRBV4-1 combines with J gene TRBJ1-4, with a weak D call TRBD1 (6 bases). The V end was cut by 0 bases, the J end by 8 bases, with 19 bases between. From germline, CDR1 is MGHRA and CDR2 YSYEKL. The CDR3 spans 17 residues. This CDR3 is CASSQDEGVGRREKLFF. The CDR3 DNA reads as TGCGCCAGCAGCCAAGATGAGGGGGTAGGAAGGAGAGAAAAACTGTTTTTT.

V gene TRBV6-1 combines with J gene TRBJ1-1, with TRBD1 matching over 7 bases. The V gene's germline CDR1 is MNHNS and CDR2 SASEGT. J gave up 0 bases and V 5 bases, and 6 bases lay outside the gene matches. CDR3 length equals 15 residues. The CDR3 loop is CASSLGQFMNTEAFF. In DNA form, the CDR3 reads TGTGCCAGCAGTCTGGGACAGTTCATGAACACTGAAGCTTTCTTT.

Ten or more counts support this clone. The chain is built from TRBV27 and TRBJ2-7; no clear D. The germline V gene has CDR1 MNHEY and CDR2 SMNVEV (reference sequence). Trimming pared 3 bases from V and 5 bases from J, leaving 5 bases between. This CDR3 is 11 amino acids long. The CDR3 nucleotides read TGTGCCAGCAGTTTTGGGCACGAGCAGTACTTC. Its protein is CASSFGHEQYF.

This clone was seen more than once but under ten times. DNA for the CDR3: TGCAGTGCTACGGGGGGACAGCCCCAGCATTTT. This sequence encodes CSATGGQPQHF. The gene calls are TRBV20-1 and TRBJ1-5; D possibly corresponds to TRBD1 (5 bases). CDR1 is DFQATT, CDR2 SNEGSKA, per germline (reference sequence). The CDR3 is 11 residues long. Trimming took off 4 bases at V and 7 bases at J, with 8 bases between the two ends.

The chain combines TRBV29-1 with TRBJ2-1, with 13 bases that match TRBD2. The CDR3 length is 15 residues. V was clipped by 5 bases and J by 5 bases; unmatched bases: 6. Germline values: CDR1 SQVTM, CDR2 ANQGSEA. The CDR3 region is CSVQKGLAGNNEQFF. The CDR3 nucleotides read TGCAGCGTTCAAAAGGGACTAGCGGGAAACAATGAGCAGTTCTTC.

V usage is TRBV7-2 and J usage is TRBJ2-7, with 9 bases lining up with TRBD2. This CDR3 has 15 residues. The ends lost 5 bases at V and 4 bases at J; junction bases unmatched: 9. The germline V gene encodes CDR1 SGHTA and CDR2 FQGNSA. The CDR3 region is CASSPTSGAKYEQYF. In DNA, the CDR3 is TGTGCCAGCAGCCCGACTAGCGGAGCTAAATACGAGCAGTACTTC.

This clone occurred a few times. This sequence joins TRBV29-1 and TRBJ1-2, with 8 bases that match TRBD1. The CDR3 is 14 residues long. Unmatched junction bases numbered 5, after V lost 3 bases and J lost 2 bases. Per the germline V gene, CDR1 is SQVTM and CDR2 is ANQGSEA. This chain's CDR3 is CSVEKRQGNYGYTF. CDR3 bases: TGCAGCGTTGAGAAGAGACAGGGGAACTATGGCTACACCTTC.